This entry is about one TCR beta chain. Antigen unknown. This sample stems from a study of molecular identifiers for immune sequencing clone quantification. Findings and caveats of the study: Clones exceeding 20 RNA copies carried over 99% of effector molecules but under 1% of naive-cell molecules. Reports indicate spiked Jurkat TCR RNA from one cell could be found among about a million naive cells.

Germline assignment: CDR1 SGDLS and CDR2 YYNGEE. The length of the CDR3 is 16 residues. The ends were cut back, 4 bases at V and 0 bases at J, with 15 bases in the middle. One entry per CDR3 protein, called by TCRdb with MiXCR from the PCR reads. The sample includes roughly 320,000 distinct CDR3 sequences, roughly 24% of them seen just once. This TCR derives from a human donor in good health. Some libraries in this study had Jurkat cell RNA spiked in. Source material: naive CD8+ T cells from blood, with Jurkat cell RNA spiked in. Noted subset: FACS-sorted CD8+CD4-CCR7+CD45RA+ naive T cells. The rearrangement uses TRBV9 and TRBJ2-3; the D gene is possibly TRBD1 (6 bases). The CDR3 region is CASSPKDRPSTDTQYF. The CDR3 bases are TGTGCCAGCAGCCCTAAGGACAGACCTAGCACAGATACGCAGTATTTT. Looking up the rest from reference TRBV9 and TRBJ2-3 gives the full variable domain: DSGVTQTPKHLITATGQRVTLRCSPRSGDLSVYWYQQSLDQGLQFLIQYYNGEERAKGNILERFSAQQFPDLHSELNLSSLELGDSALYFCASSPKDRPSTDTQYFGPGTRLTVL.